These T cell receptor beta chains were read from a single sample in a study of blood T cell repertoires in COVID-19. The repertoire was sequenced with immunoSEQ multiplex PCR; TCRdb's copy has only in-frame clones and lacks some. This table holds some 260,000 clones, less than 85% found once. Sequencing input: peripheral blood. All receptors derive from a woman between 18 and 30 years old with acute or convalescent COVID-19. Both conserved end residues are part of each CDR3. Fields, in order: CDR3 protein, CDR3 DNA, D gene, clone size, J gene, V gene. D genes are given only for firm matches. Expanded clones get a size class; other rows say once, few or many, or leave the size out.

CDR3 protein: CASSLALAASTTYEQYF; CDR3 DNA: TGCGCCAGCAGCTTGGCCCTGGCCGCTAGCACCACCTACGAGCAGTACTTC; D gene: .; clone size: many; J gene: TRBJ2-7; V gene: TRBV5-1
CDR3 protein: CASSLPPGNTEAFF; CDR3 DNA: TGTGCCAGCAGCTTGCCGCCAGGAAACACTGAAGCTTTCTTT; D gene: .; clone size: .; J gene: TRBJ1-1; V gene: TRBV5-6
CDR3 protein: CASSPTTQNTGELFF; CDR3 DNA: TGCGCCAGCAGCCCCACGACACAGAACACCGGGGAGCTGTTTTTT; D gene: .; clone size: .; J gene: TRBJ2-2; V gene: TRBV5-1
CDR3 protein: CASSTLRLEREQFF; CDR3 DNA: TGTGCCAGCAGTACCCTCCGGTTGGAGCGGGAGCAGTTCTTC; D gene: .; clone size: .; J gene: TRBJ2-1; V gene: TRBV6-5
CDR3 protein: CASSTTGQPYEQYF; CDR3 DNA: TGTGCCAGCAGTACAACGGGACAACCCTACGAGCAGTACTTC; D gene: .; clone size: .; J gene: TRBJ2-7; V gene: TRBV27
CDR3 protein: CASSLGAGGSGVYEQFF; CDR3 DNA: TGTGCCAGCAGCTTGGGAGCGGGAGGTTCCGGGGTCTATGAGCAGTTCTTC; D gene: TRBD2; clone size: .; J gene: TRBJ2-1; V gene: TRBV5-4
CDR3 protein: CSVTLPYSYEQYF; CDR3 DNA: TGCAGCGTCACACTACCTTACTCCTACGAGCAGTACTTC; D gene: .; clone size: .; J gene: TRBJ2-7; V gene: TRBV29-1
CDR3 protein: CAWSVPGQGNTDTQYF; CDR3 DNA: TGTGCCTGGAGTGTACCGGGACAGGGCAACACAGATACGCAGTATTTT; D gene: TRBD1; clone size: .; J gene: TRBJ2-3; V gene: TRBV30
CDR3 protein: CATRDINSPLHF; CDR3 DNA: TGTGCGACCCGGGACATCAATTCACCCCTCCACTTT; D gene: .; clone size: .; J gene: TRBJ1-6; V gene: TRBV28
CDR3 protein: CASSQTSGSFTETQYF; CDR3 DNA: TGTGCCAGCAGCCAAACTAGCGGGAGCTTTACAGAGACCCAGTACTTC; D gene: TRBD2; clone size: many; J gene: TRBJ2-5; V gene: TRBV7-9
CDR3 protein: CASSDVTDGELFF; CDR3 DNA: TGCGCCAGCTCCGACGTGACAGACGGGGAGCTGTTTTTT; D gene: .; clone size: few; J gene: TRBJ2-2; V gene: TRBV5-1
CDR3 protein: CASSRLAAYEQYF; CDR3 DNA: TGTGCCAGCAGTCGACTAGCCGCCTACGAGCAGTACTTC; D gene: TRBD2; clone size: .; J gene: TRBJ2-7; V gene: TRBV6-2/TRBV6-3
CDR3 protein: CASSAGLAAYEQYF; CDR3 DNA: TGTGCCAGTAGTGCGGGACTAGCGGCCTACGAGCAGTACTTC; D gene: TRBD2; clone size: .; J gene: TRBJ2-7; V gene: TRBV19
CDR3 protein: CAWSPLAGVVEQYF; CDR3 DNA: TGTGCCTGGAGTCCTCTAGCGGGAGTGGTCGAGCAGTACTTC; D gene: TRBD2; clone size: .; J gene: TRBJ2-7; V gene: TRBV30
CDR3 protein: CASSLDTSANEQFF; CDR3 DNA: TGTGCCAGCAGTTTGGATACTAGCGCCAATGAGCAGTTCTTC; D gene: TRBD2; clone size: once; J gene: TRBJ2-1; V gene: TRBV27
CDR3 protein: CASSLSTGTTTYNEQFF; CDR3 DNA: TGTGCCAGCAGTTTATCTACCGGGACTACAACCTACAATGAGCAGTTCTTC; D gene: TRBD2; clone size: .; J gene: TRBJ2-1; V gene: TRBV27
CDR3 protein: CASSPTISANEKLFF; CDR3 DNA: TGTGCCAGCAGCCCTACGATTTCGGCTAATGAAAAACTGTTTTTT; D gene: .; clone size: .; J gene: TRBJ1-4; V gene: TRBV7-2
CDR3 protein: CASISPGGEAGYEQYF; CDR3 DNA: TGTGCCAGCATCTCCCCCGGGGGTGAGGCGGGGTACGAGCAGTACTTC; D gene: .; clone size: .; J gene: TRBJ2-7; V gene: TRBV2
CDR3 protein: CATSDSYTGTSGRSGETQYF; CDR3 DNA: TGTGCCACCAGTGATTCTTACACCGGGACTAGCGGGAGGTCGGGGGAGACCCAGTACTTC; D gene: TRBD2; clone size: .; J gene: TRBJ2-5; V gene: TRBV24-1
CDR3 protein: CASRRNTGELFF; CDR3 DNA: TGTGCCAGCCGGAGGAACACCGGGGAGCTGTTTTTT; D gene: .; clone size: many; J gene: TRBJ2-2; V gene: TRBV12-3/TRBV12-4
CDR3 protein: CASSLPGYTGELFF; CDR3 DNA: TGTGCCAGCAGTTTACCGGGGTACACCGGGGAGCTGTTTTTT; D gene: .; clone size: .; J gene: TRBJ2-2; V gene: TRBV27
CDR3 protein: CASSLWGTGSQETQYF; CDR3 DNA: TGTGCCAGCAGTTTATGGGGGACAGGGAGCCAAGAGACCCAGTACTTC; D gene: TRBD1; clone size: .; J gene: TRBJ2-5; V gene: TRBV27
CDR3 protein: CASSFQQGSGELFF; CDR3 DNA: TGCGCCAGCAGCTTCCAACAGGGGTCCGGGGAGCTGTTTTTT; D gene: TRBD1; clone size: many; J gene: TRBJ2-2; V gene: TRBV5-1
CDR3 protein: CASKPGLAGVGELFF; CDR3 DNA: TGCGCCAGCAAACCCGGTCTAGCGGGAGTTGGGGAGCTGTTTTTT; D gene: TRBD2; clone size: many; J gene: TRBJ2-2; V gene: TRBV5-1
CDR3 protein: CASQEASSYEQYF; CDR3 DNA: TGTGCCAGCCAGGAGGCGAGCTCCTACGAGCAGTACTTC; D gene: .; clone size: .; J gene: TRBJ2-7; V gene: TRBV12-3/TRBV12-4
CDR3 protein: CAWRAQGAGNTIYF; CDR3 DNA: TGTGCCTGGAGGGCTCAGGGCGCTGGAAACACCATATATTTT; D gene: .; clone size: .; J gene: TRBJ1-3; V gene: TRBV30
CDR3 protein: CASTPESQGSYEQYF; CDR3 DNA: TGCGCCAGCACCCCGGAAAGTCAGGGATCCTACGAGCAGTACTTC; D gene: .; clone size: .; J gene: TRBJ2-7; V gene: TRBV4-1